These T cell receptor beta chains were read from a single sample in a study of blood T cells in healthy people across ages. TCRdb reprocessed the 5' RACE reads with MiXCR, giving one entry per CDR3 protein. The sample has around 940,000 distinct CDR3 sequences, roughly 51% seen once; the top ten hold 20% to 25%. Sequencing was carried out using blood. Receptors originate from a woman aged 60-70 years in good health. The CDR3 runs from the conserved cysteine through the conserved F or W. A D gene is named only where the DNA matches it firmly. Expanded clones are given a class, and other clones once, few, many or no size at all.

v_call	clone_size	d_call	j_call	cdr3_nt	cdr3_aa
TRBV28	-	-	TRBJ1-6	TGTGCCAGCAGTTTAGACAGGCGATCGGCCCTCCACTTT	CASSLDRRSALHF
TRBV25-1	-	-	TRBJ2-7	TGTGCCAGCAGTCCCCGGGACTCCGCCTACGAGCAGTACTTC	CASSPRDSAYEQYF
TRBV15	-	TRBD1	TRBJ2-7	TGTGCCACCAGCAGAGTCGGGACAGGGTCCCACGAGCAGTACTTC	CATSRVGTGSHEQYF
TRBV20-1	-	TRBD2	TRBJ2-1	TGCAGTGCTAGCGCTAGCGGGGTACCCTGGTATGAGCAGTTCTTC	CSASASGVPWYEQFF
TRBV4-1	-	-	TRBJ2-1	TGCGCCAGCAGCCAACTTATAGCGGATCCCTACAATGAGCAGTTCTTC	CASSQLIADPYNEQFF
TRBV3-1	-	-	TRBJ1-4	TGTGCCAGCAGCCATAACAGGGTTGCGACTAATGAAAAACTGTTTTTT	CASSHNRVATNEKLFF
TRBV20-1	-	TRBD1	TRBJ1-5	TGCAGTGTGAAGACAGGGGGCCTCTATAGCAATCAGCCCCAGCATTTT	CSVKTGGLYSNQPQHF
TRBV7-2	-	TRBD2	TRBJ2-5	TGTGCCAGCAGCTCCTTAGCGGGAGGAGGGCGGGAGACCCAGTACTTC	CASSSLAGGGRETQYF
TRBV29-1	-	-	TRBJ2-3	TGCAGCGTTGCGAGGGAGGGCACAGATACGCAGTATTTT	CSVAREGTDTQYF
TRBV18	-	-	TRBJ1-2	TGTGCCAGCTCACCCCCGGGACGGATGGACTATGGCTACACCTTC	CASSPPGRMDYGYTF
TRBV12-3/TRBV12-4	-	-	TRBJ2-5	TGTGCCAGCAGTTTAGCGCGGTGGTGGGATGCACTTCTGGGGGAGACCCAGTACTTC	CASSLARWWDALLGETQYF
TRBV15	-	-	TRBJ2-4	TGTGCCACCAGCAGTGGGTCTCTCGGGGCGTTTGCCAAAAACATTCAGTACTTC	CATSSGSLGAFAKNIQYF
TRBV25-1	many	-	TRBJ2-3	TGTGCCAGCAGTGACCCAACTCGAGGGACAGATACGCAGTATTTT	CASSDPTRGTDTQYF
TRBV6-6	-	TRBD2	TRBJ2-1	TGTGCCAGCAGTTACCCAGGGACTAGCGGCAATGAGCAGTTCTTC	CASSYPGTSGNEQFF
TRBV7-9	-	TRBD2	TRBJ2-2	TGTGCCAGCAGCTTAAGCGCTAGCGGGCAAACCGGGGAGCTGTTTTTT	CASSLSASGQTGELFF
TRBV15	few	-	TRBJ1-2	TGTGCCACCAGCAGAGAAGGGGGGAGTAACTATGGCTACACCTTC	CATSREGGSNYGYTF
TRBV19	few	-	TRBJ2-7	TGTGCCAGTAGTATCGTGGGGGCTAAGCAGTACTTC	CASSIVGAKQYF
TRBV7-2	-	TRBD1	TRBJ2-1	TGTGCCAGCAGCCCGGGACAGGGGAATGAGCAGTTCTTC	CASSPGQGNEQFF
TRBV28	-	TRBD2	TRBJ2-7	TGTGCCAGCAGCGAAAGTAGCGGGGCGGCCTACGAGCAGTACTTC	CASSESSGAAYEQYF
TRBV7-9	-	-	TRBJ1-4	TGTGCCAGCAGCGTAAGACAGCCTGCAACTAATGAAAAACTGTTTTTT	CASSVRQPATNEKLFF
TRBV21-1	-	-	TRBJ2-7	TGTGCCAGCAGCAAAGCGCCAGCCGAAGCCTCCTACGAGCAGTACTTC	CASSKAPAEASYEQYF
TRBV7-8	-	-	TRBJ2-3	TGTGCCAGCAGCACCGGGACTTTTTACACAGATACGCAGTATTTT	CASSTGTFYTDTQYF
TRBV4-1	many	-	TRBJ2-5	TGCGCCAGCAGCCAGCGATCCGGGTCCCAAGAGACCCAGTACTTC	CASSQRSGSQETQYF
TRBV29-1	-	TRBD2	TRBJ2-1	TGCAGCACTCGGAGCGGGACTCGCAATGAGCAGTTCTTC	CSTRSGTRNEQFF
TRBV7-2	few	-	TRBJ2-5	TGTGCCAGCTCAGGTTACCAAGAGACCCAGTACTTC	CASSGYQETQYF
TRBV29-1	-	-	TRBJ1-2	TGCAGCGTGGGGGAGGGACACTCCTATCACACCTTC	CSVGEGHSYHTF
TRBV27	-	-	TRBJ2-6	TGTGCCAGCAGTTTGTTGGGGGCTGGTGGGGCCAACGTCCTGACTTTC	CASSLLGAGGANVLTF
TRBV7-3	-	-	TRBJ2-3	TGTGCCAGCAGCTCATCTACTTGGGGGGTCACAGATACGCAGTATTTT	CASSSSTWGVTDTQYF
TRBV11-2	-	-	TRBJ2-3	TGTGCCAGCAGTTTAGGGACGGGCGGTGAATCAGATACGCAGTATTTT	CASSLGTGGESDTQYF
TRBV7-2	-	-	TRBJ2-5	TGTGCCAGCAGCTTATCAGGAGGGGTTGGTTACGAACAGTACTTC	CASSLSGGVGYEQYF
TRBV13	-	TRBD2	TRBJ2-7	TGTGCCAGCAGCTTGGGTCCTAGCGGGAGGGCCCGCTACTACTACTACGAGCAGTACTTC	CASSLGPSGRARYYYYEQYF
TRBV10-3	-	-	TRBJ2-1	TGTGCCATCAGTGAAAACAGGGCCGGCTCCTACAATGAGCAGTTCTTC	CAISENRAGSYNEQFF
TRBV5-5	-	-	TRBJ2-7	TGTGCCAGCAGTCGATGGACGGAAACCTACGAGCAGTACTTC	CASSRWTETYEQYF
TRBV18	-	TRBD1	TRBJ2-7	TGTGCCAGCTCACCGGGACAGGGTACAAGGGTCTCCTACGAGCAGTACTTC	CASSPGQGTRVSYEQYF
TRBV3-1	-	-	TRBJ2-7	TGTGCCAGTGGGACCGGAGGGGCTATTGTGTACGAGCAGTACTTC	CASGTGGAIVYEQYF
TRBV12-3/TRBV12-4	-	TRBD1	TRBJ1-4	TGTGCCAGCAGTCGACAGGGCTCTAATGAAAAACTGTTTTTT	CASSRQGSNEKLFF
TRBV6-5	-	-	TRBJ2-3	TGTGCCAGCAGTTACAGTAGCTTCACAGATACGCAGTATTTT	CASSYSSFTDTQYF
TRBV29-1	-	TRBD2	TRBJ2-1	TGCAGCGTTGAGACTAGCGGTAACAATGAGCAGTTCTTC	CSVETSGNNEQFF
TRBV20-1	-	TRBD1	TRBJ2-5	TGCAGTCTTCAGGGGGCTGTAGAGACCCAGTACTTC	CSLQGAVETQYF
TRBV15	once	-	TRBJ2-5	TGTGCCTCCTCCACAGGGGGGGATGGAGAGACCCAGTACTTC	CASSTGGDGETQYF
TRBV6-2/TRBV6-3	-	TRBD1	TRBJ1-2	TGTGCCAGCAAACCCGCCTTGACAGGGGGATATGGCTACACCTTC	CASKPALTGGYGYTF
TRBV18	many	-	TRBJ2-7	TGTGCCAGCTCACCAAGTCGGGGGTCCTACGAGCAGTACTTC	CASSPSRGSYEQYF
TRBV6-5	few	-	TRBJ1-2	TGTGCCAGCACCTCAGGACCCTACTATGGCTACACCTTC	CASTSGPYYGYTF
TRBV6-1	-	-	TRBJ2-7	TGTGCCAGCAGCTCGCCGGGACATACTTACGAGCAGTACTTC	CASSSPGHTYEQYF
TRBV4-1	-	TRBD2	TRBJ2-1	TGCGCCAGCAGCCTATCCTCAAGCGGGGTTTACAATGAGCAGTTCTTC	CASSLSSSGVYNEQFF
TRBV20-1	-	TRBD2	TRBJ2-1	TGCAGTGCTAGAGCACTAAGACTAGCGGGAGAGGGTGAGCAGTTCTTC	CSARALRLAGEGEQFF
TRBV6-1	-	-	TRBJ2-3	TGTGCCAGCAGTGAGCCGGGAGCGGGAGATACGCAGTATTTT	CASSEPGAGDTQYF
TRBV27	once	TRBD2	TRBJ2-3	TGTGCCAGCGGCCTTAGCGGGAGACTCGTAGATACGCAGTATTTT	CASGLSGRLVDTQYF
TRBV13	-	-	TRBJ1-4	TGTGCCAGCAGCGTCTCAAGGGAAAAACTGTTTTTT	CASSVSREKLFF
TRBV6-2/TRBV6-3	-	TRBD2	TRBJ2-4	TGTGCCAGCAGTGGACTAGAGAGGATATTCGGGAACATTCAGTACTTC	CASSGLERIFGNIQYF
TRBV4-1	-	-	TRBJ1-1	TGCGTCAGCAGCCAAGACCCTTTCATACAGGGATACACTGAAGCTTTCTTT	CVSSQDPFIQGYTEAFF